These 26 T cell receptor beta chains share one sample of origin, sequenced in a study of technical replicates of blood from several donors. Sequencing was performed with immunoSEQ multiplex PCR; in TCRdb, only in-frame clones are kept and a portion is missing. The top ten clones hold roughly 0.2% of a sample with approximately 75,000 clones, around 97% of them seen once. The sample was T cells isolated from PBMCs. These receptors all stem from a human donor in good health.

This chain joins TRBV6-5 and TRBJ2-7; the D gene is possibly TRBD1 (6 bases). This CDR3 comprises 14 residues. The V end lost 6 bases, the J end lost 3 bases, and 15 bases lay between the germline ends. Germline assignment: CDR1 MNHEY and CDR2 SVGAGI. CDR3 DNA: TGTGCCAGCAGGCTACTCCGGGACAACTACGAGCAGTACTTC. It codes for CASRLLRDNYEQYF.

The chain couples TRBV4-2 to TRBJ2-2, with 8 bases identical to TRBD1. Germline values: CDR1 LGHNA, CDR2 YNFKEQ. There are 19 residues in the CDR3. V shed 0 bases, J shed 7 bases, and the junction held 16 bases outside the gene matches. The CDR3 region is CASSQDLPGWQGANGELFF. For the CDR3, the DNA is TGTGCCAGCAGCCAAGACCTCCCGGGATGGCAGGGGGCAAACGGGGAGCTGTTTTTT.

Written as DNA, the CDR3 is TGTGCCAGCAGTGAGGCTAGCGGGAGCACCGGGGAGCTGTTTTTT. Protein product: CASSEASGSTGELFF. J is TRBJ2-2 and V is TRBV25-1; TRBD2 agrees at 10 bases. The CDR3 is 15 residues long. Unmatched junction bases numbered 2, after V lost 3 bases and J lost 4 bases. CDR1 and CDR2 (germline): MGHDK, SYGVNS. The entire variable domain, with the rest obtained from reference TRBV25-1 and TRBJ2-2, is as follows: EADIYQTPRYLVIGTGKKITLECSQTMGHDKMYWYQQDPGMELHLIHYSYGVNSTEKGDLSSESTVSRIRTEHFPLTLESARPSHTSQYLCASSEASGSTGELFFGEGSRLTVL.

The chain couples TRBV12-2 to TRBJ1-2; the table's D call of TRBD1 was not tested on the DNA. TRBV12-2 is listed as a pseudogene. The CDR3 runs 10 residues. The CDR3 loop reads CAIDRGGYTF. CDR3 in DNA: TGTGCAATTGACAGAGGAGGCTACACCTTC.

This clone has just one count. The chain couples TRBV7-2 to TRBJ2-1; 7 bases match TRBD1. V gave up 5 bases and J gave up 2 bases; unmatched junction bases: 18. CDR1 SGHTA and CDR2 FQGNSA come from the germline V gene. This CDR3 has 19 residues. The CDR3: CASSTLRPRDRATYNEQFF. CDR3 sequence (DNA): TGTGCCAGCAGCACCCTTCGCCCCCGCGACAGGGCAACCTACAATGAGCAGTTCTTC.

This clone appeared a few times. As DNA, the CDR3 is TGTGCCATCAAGCCCCCGACAGAGAACACTGAAGCTTTCTTT. Protein: CAIKPPTENTEAFF. The rearrangement uses TRBV10-3 and TRBJ1-1, with D possibly matching TRBD1 (5 bases). V was clipped by 7 bases and J by 1 base, with 13 bases between them. Germline V CDR1 and CDR2: ENHRY, SYGVKD. CDR3 size: 14 residues.

This chain connects TRBV18 to TRBJ2-7, with 9 nucleotides matching TRBD1. Trimming cost V 3 bases and J 3 bases; bases outside gene matches: 6. Germline CDR1 KGHSH, CDR2 LQKENI. The CDR3 is 15 residues long. In DNA, the CDR3 is TGTGCCAGCTCACCTACCGGGACAGGGTTCTACGAGCAGTACTTC. Translated, it gives CASSPTGTGFYEQYF.

This chain joins TRBV18 and TRBJ2-7, with 8 bases identical to TRBD1. J gave up 2 bases and V 3 bases, and 6 bases lay outside the gene matches. The CDR3 is 15 residues long. The V gene's germline CDR1 is KGHSH and CDR2 LQKENI. CDR3 in amino acids: CASSPMAGGPYEQYF. Written as DNA, the CDR3 is TGTGCCAGCTCACCGATGGCAGGGGGCCCCTACGAGCAGTACTTC.

The CDR3 bases are TGTGCCAGCAAGGTACAGGGGTTTACGCAGTATTTT. Translating gives CASKVQGFTQYF. The genes are TRBV5-6 and TRBJ2-3, with 7 bases identical to TRBD1. Germline lookup yields CDR1 SGHDT and CDR2 YYEEEE. This CDR3 has 12 residues. The V segment lost 6 bases and the J segment 8 bases; nucleotides outside the gene matches: 6.

In its sample, this clone was seen once. The chain uses TRBV19 and TRBJ2-1; 10 nucleotides align to TRBD2. The CDR3 spans 13 residues. CDR1 and CDR2 (germline): LNHDA, SQIVND (reference sequence). The ends lost 4 bases at V and 12 bases at J; junction bases unmatched: 6. CDR3 region: CASSTQASGGQFF. In nucleotides, the CDR3 is TGTGCCAGTAGTACGCAAGCTAGCGGGGGGCAGTTCTTC. Filled out from reference TRBV19 and TRBJ2-1, the complete variable domain reads DGGITQSPKYLFRKEGQNVTLSCEQNLNHDAMYWYRQDPGQGLRLIYYSQIVNDFQKGDIAEGYSVSREKKESFPLTVTSAQKNPTAFYLCASSTQASGGQFFGPGTRLTVL.

As to this clone: One end of the junction does not line up with germline, which may come from a read error. The V gene is TRBV5-1, the J gene TRBJ2-7; 13 bases line up with TRBD2. Germline V CDR1 and CDR2: SGHRS, YFSETQ. The CDR3 length is 15 residues. The chain's CDR3 is CASSTGLAGANEQCF. In nucleotides, the CDR3 is TGCGCCAGCAGCACCGGACTAGCGGGAGCTAACGAGCAGTGCTTC.

The chain is built from TRBV6-5 and TRBJ1-5; D remains ambiguous. This CDR3 spans 14 amino acids. The germline V and J ends were trimmed by 5 bases and 3 bases, with 11 bases remaining between them. Germline lookup yields CDR1 MNHEY and CDR2 SVGAGI. CDR3 in amino acids: CASSPGGYNQPQHF. The DNA of the CDR3 is TGTGCCAGCAGTCCAGGAGGGTACAATCAGCCCCAGCATTTT.

J is TRBJ1-2 and V is TRBV13; 10 positions match TRBD1. Germline V lookup: CDR1 PRHDT, CDR2 FYEKMQ (reference sequence). The CDR3 spans 16 residues. J gave up 4 bases and V 0 bases, and 5 bases lay outside the gene matches. The CDR3, as DNA: TGTGCCAGCAGCTTAGGAGGGACAGGGGTGCGCTATGGCTACACCTTC. Encoded protein: CASSLGGTGVRYGYTF.

As DNA, the CDR3 is TGTGCCAGCAGCTTAGGGCAGCGGGTTCTCACAGATACGCAGTATTTT. Translated, it gives CASSLGQRVLTDTQYF. This chain joins TRBV11-2 and TRBJ2-3; D perhaps matches TRBD2 (6 bases). CDR1 and CDR2 from the germline V gene are SGHAT and FQNNGV. This CDR3 has 16 amino acids. V dropped 1 base and J dropped 2 bases, with 13 bases sitting between them.

In this sample, this clone turned up once. This chain joins TRBV27 and TRBJ1-2; 7 nucleotides agree with TRBD1. Germline V lookup: CDR1 MNHEY, CDR2 SMNVEV (reference sequence). There are 14 residues in the CDR3. With 3 bases clipped from V and 4 bases from J, the junction kept 5 bases outside the gene matches. The CDR3 region is CASSFGRQGYGYTF. CDR3 DNA: TGTGCCAGCAGTTTTGGACGACAGGGCTATGGCTACACCTTC.

V is TRBV2 and J is TRBJ1-4; the D gene is possibly TRBD1 (6 bases). V was trimmed by 6 bases and J by 5 bases, leaving 16 bases between them. The CDR3 extends over 15 amino acids. Germline CDR1 is SNHLY and CDR2 is FYNNEI. The CDR3 reads CASRENRVENEKLFF. CDR3 sequence (DNA): TGTGCCAGCAGAGAAAACAGGGTTGAGAATGAAAAACTGTTTTTT.

The sample holds one count of this clone. The chain links TRBV14 to TRBJ1-1; no definite D call. Trimming cost V 1 base and J 2 bases, with 11 bases left between them. Germline values: CDR1 SGHDN, CDR2 FVKESK. There are 15 residues in the CDR3. As DNA, the CDR3 is TGTGCCAGCAGCCAAGTCAACAGACCTAACACTGAAGCTTTCTTT. This sequence encodes CASSQVNRPNTEAFF. Full variable domain (remainder filled in from reference TRBV14 and TRBJ1-1): EAGVTQFPSHSVIEKGQTVTLRCDPISGHDNLYWYRRVMGKEIKFLLHFVKESKQDESGMPNNRFLAERTGGTYSTLKVQPAELEDSGVYFCASSQVNRPNTEAFFGQGTRLTVV.

In the case of this clone: Other DNA sequences in this sample translate to the same CDR3. This chain uses TRBV29-1 with TRBJ2-2; possibly TRBD1 for D (6 bases). This CDR3 has 11 residues. The germline V and J ends were trimmed by 6 bases and 8 bases, with 10 bases remaining between them. Looked up from germline, CDR1 is SQVTM and CDR2 is ANQGSEA. The CDR3 protein is CSVERGGELFF. Here the CDR3 DNA reads TGCAGCGTAGAAAGGGGGGGGGAGCTGTTTTTT.

The chain couples TRBV9 to TRBJ2-1, with a possible D match to TRBD2 (6 bases). The germline V gene has CDR1 SGDLS and CDR2 YYNGEE. The CDR3 covers 17 residues. Trimming removed 0 bases from V and 5 bases from J, with 18 bases in between. CDR3 bases: TGTGCCAGCAGCGTAGCTACTGGTAGCGGTACTAACAATGAGCAGTTCTTC. Protein product: CASSVATGSGTNNEQFF.

The chain links TRBV5-4 to TRBJ2-3; tentatively, D is TRBD2 (5 bases). V lost 5 bases to trimming and J lost 4 bases, with 17 bases between them. Germline CDR1 reads SGHNT; CDR2 reads YYREEE (reference sequence). The CDR3 covers 15 residues. In nucleotides, the CDR3 is TGTGCCAGCAGACTGTACCAACTAGTTTCAGATACGCAGTATTTT. Amino acids: CASRLYQLVSDTQYF.

The gene calls are TRBV25-1 and TRBJ2-2, with D uncertain. CDR3 size: 14 residues. V was trimmed by 1 base and J by 5 bases, leaving 8 bases between them. Germline assignment: CDR1 MGHDK and CDR2 SYGVNS. CDR3 protein: CASSELTGTGELFF. CDR3 sequence (DNA): TGTGCCAGCAGTGAATTGACTGGGACCGGGGAGCTGTTTTTT.

The chain recombines TRBV27 with TRBJ2-3; possibly TRBD2 for D (7 bases). The CDR3 loop spans 15 amino acids. The germline gives CDR1 MNHEY, CDR2 SMNVEV (reference sequence). Trimming took off 7 bases at V and 2 bases at J, with 16 bases between the two ends. This chain's CDR3 is CASTRAGHNTDTQYF. In DNA form, the CDR3 reads TGTGCCAGCACTAGAGCGGGACATAACACAGATACGCAGTATTTT.

The gene calls are TRBV9 and TRBJ2-7, with 8 bases that match TRBD2. Germline lookup yields CDR1 SGDLS and CDR2 YYNGEE. J gave up 0 bases and V 0 bases, and 2 bases lay outside the gene matches. The CDR3 contains 15 residues. CDR3 DNA sequence: TGTGCCAGCAGCGTAGTGGCGGGGGGCTCCTACGAGCAGTACTTC. Its protein product is CASSVVAGGSYEQYF.

The J gene is TRBJ2-5, the V gene TRBV11-3, with D maybe TRBD2 (6 bases). V dropped 3 bases and J dropped 5 bases, with 13 bases sitting between them. The CDR3 is made up of 14 amino acids. Germline V gene lookup returns CDR1 SGHNT and CDR2 YENEEA. CDR3: CASSFGTGLETQYF. The CDR3 DNA sequence: TGTGCCAGCAGCTTTGGGACTGGCCTTGAGACCCAGTACTTC.

The V gene is TRBV4-1, the J gene TRBJ2-1; D possibly corresponds to TRBD2 (5 bases). Germline CDR1 MGHRA, CDR2 YSYEKL. This CDR3 has 16 amino acids. V lost 5 bases, J lost 0 bases, and 14 bases lay in between. CDR3 in DNA: TGCGCCAGCAGCTCACCCACGGGGAGCTCCTACAATGAGCAGTTCTTC. This translates into CASSSPTGSSYNEQFF.

The chain joins TRBV10-3 to TRBJ1-1, with D possibly matching TRBD1 (6 bases). The V gene lost 5 bases and the J gene lost 6 bases, with 16 bases spanning the gap. Germline V lookup: CDR1 ENHRY, CDR2 SYGVKD. This CDR3 comprises 14 residues. The CDR3 DNA reads TGTGCCATCAGTATTCACAGGGACGGGGCTGAAGCTTTCTTT. It specifies CAISIHRDGAEAFF.